The clone carrying this T cell receptor beta chain was recorded a few times. Its antigen remains unidentified. The data belong to a study of cytomegalovirus exposure and HLA in healthy donors. General study results and limits: Indistinguishable V segments such as TRBV6-2 and TRBV6-3 were excluded.

V gave up 5 bases and J gave up 7 bases; unmatched junction bases: 5. CDR1 is SGHAT, CDR2 FQNNGV, per germline. The CDR3 is made up of 14 amino acids. This PCR relied on a set of 60 Vbeta primers and 13 Jbeta primers. Per the original methods: About 11 million of tens of millions of unique TCR beta chains were shared, per a later count. Produced via immunoSEQ multiplex PCR; TCRdb's table is partial and in-frame only. The V and J calls and the clone size are those of that table, but D and trimming were determined from the DNA. The table lists 100,000 to 150,000 clones, around 79% of them singletons. The sequenced sample consisted of PBMCs. The chain combines TRBV11-2 with TRBJ2-2; 9 nucleotides agree with TRBD1. This clonotype was obtained from a woman in her forties in good health and CMV-seronegative. The CDR3 nucleotides are TGTGCCAGCAGCCGGGACAGGGCGGTCGGGGAGCTGTTTTTT. Translated: CASSRDRAVGELFF. Full variable domain (rest looked up from reference TRBV11-2 and TRBJ2-2): EAGVAQSPRYKIIEKRQSVAFWCNPISGHATLYWYQQILGQGPKLLIQFQNNGVVDDSQLPKDRFSAERLKGVDSTLKIQPAKLEDSAVYLCASSRDRAVGELFFGEGSRLTVL.